The rows below give T cell receptor beta chains drawn from one sample of a study of blood T cell repertoires in COVID-19. Here immunoSEQ multiplex PCR was the method, and the copy in TCRdb shows in-frame clones only, minus some. The sample records 200,000 or so clones, 85% being singletons. Sequenced material: peripheral blood. These receptors originate from a man aged 50 to 59 who had recovered from COVID-19. CDR3s include the opening cysteine and the closing phenylalanine or tryptophan. The D gene is left open where the match is weak.

D: .
J: TRBJ1-5
V: TRBV5-6
CDR3: CASSSGRGSDNQPQHF

D: .
J: TRBJ2-2
V: TRBV24-1
CDR3: CATSVGTLTGELFF

D: .
J: TRBJ2-1
V: TRBV10-1
CDR3: CASSDGGTGQDEQFF

D: TRBD2
J: TRBJ2-3
V: TRBV5-4
CDR3: CASSTRLAGPDTQYF

D: .
J: TRBJ2-4
V: TRBV21-1
CDR3: CASAAQGIAKNIQYF

D: .
J: TRBJ2-1
V: TRBV6-6
CDR3: CASSRRDTSYNEQFF

D: TRBD1
J: TRBJ2-7
V: TRBV28
CDR3: CASKGSGGPYEQYF

D: TRBD1
J: TRBJ1-1
V: TRBV5-1
CDR3: CASSLGDRGLAEAFF

D: TRBD1
J: TRBJ1-2
V: TRBV18
CDR3: CASSPRTGSGYTF

D: .
J: TRBJ1-2
V: TRBV27
CDR3: CASSWDNRYGYTF

D: TRBD1
J: TRBJ2-7
V: TRBV5-1
CDR3: CASSLDPGGYGAYEQYF

D: TRBD1
J: TRBJ2-2
V: TRBV27
CDR3: CASSKQGAGTGELFF

D: .
J: TRBJ1-1
V: TRBV27
CDR3: CASSLLGLGTEAFF

D: .
J: TRBJ1-6
V: TRBV30
CDR3: CAWSAGDLHNSPLHF

D: .
J: TRBJ1-1
V: TRBV4-1
CDR3: CASSQDGRNTEAFF

D: TRBD2
J: TRBJ2-7
V: TRBV29-1
CDR3: CSVTPSGYEQYF

D: .
J: TRBJ1-2
V: TRBV21-1
CDR3: CASSSLSPGQGLYGYTF

D: .
J: TRBJ2-1
V: TRBV11-3
CDR3: CASSVDEDREQFF

D: TRBD1
J: TRBJ1-6
V: TRBV5-6
CDR3: CASSSTGPNSPLHF

D: .
J: TRBJ2-5
V: TRBV18
CDR3: CASSPNRKTETQYF

D: .
J: TRBJ1-1
V: TRBV18
CDR3: CASSSRGGEAFF

D: .
J: TRBJ2-1
V: TRBV4-1
CDR3: CASAPSAYYNEQFF

D: .
J: TRBJ1-6
V: TRBV25-1
CDR3: CASSTAELNNSPLHF

D: .
J: TRBJ2-7
V: TRBV5-6
CDR3: CASSLVQGSNEQYF

D: .
J: TRBJ2-1
V: TRBV4-1
CDR3: CASSQAHLSWNEQFF

D: .
J: TRBJ2-2
V: TRBV6-5
CDR3: CASRAGSQRTGELFF

D: TRBD2
J: TRBJ2-1
V: TRBV28
CDR3: CASARGGGRGNEQFF

D: TRBD2
J: TRBJ2-7
V: TRBV30
CDR3: CAWSVVGLAGTKEQYF

D: TRBD1
J: TRBJ2-4
V: TRBV4-1
CDR3: CASRQVGAGGRSSKNIQYF

D: .
J: TRBJ1-5
V: TRBV5-5
CDR3: CASSSHREQPQHF

D: .
J: TRBJ2-3
V: TRBV9
CDR3: CASSDLSHTQYF

D: .
J: TRBJ2-7
V: TRBV15
CDR3: CATSRETTILYEQYF

D: TRBD2
J: TRBJ2-1
V: TRBV7-2
CDR3: CASSFRAGEREQFF

D: TRBD2
J: TRBJ2-7
V: TRBV19
CDR3: CASSILAGNYEQYF

D: .
J: TRBJ1-2
V: TRBV4-1
CDR3: CASSQASGGAGQDGYTF

D: .
J: TRBJ1-1
V: TRBV3-1/TRBV3-2
CDR3: CASSHYTAARDTEAFF

D: .
J: TRBJ2-3
V: TRBV3-1/TRBV3-2
CDR3: CASSQKAGWGSDTQYF

D: TRBD1
J: TRBJ2-7
V: TRBV7-9
CDR3: CASSLETGGPYEQYF

D: .
J: TRBJ1-2
V: TRBV25-1
CDR3: CASSELSGYGYTF

D: TRBD2
J: TRBJ2-7
V: TRBV6-5
CDR3: CASSYTGTSFSYEQYF

D: .
J: TRBJ1-1
V: TRBV19
CDR3: CASSIPGGRSTEAFF

D: .
J: TRBJ2-1
V: TRBV11-2
CDR3: CASSFRGEGYNEQFF

D: TRBD1
J: TRBJ2-2
V: TRBV7-9
CDR3: CATGQGVVLNTGELFF

D: TRBD1
J: TRBJ2-3
V: TRBV7-9
CDR3: CASSSGRTGPQDTQYF

D: .
J: TRBJ2-6
V: TRBV6-5
CDR3: CASSYLLGPGANVLTF

D: .
J: TRBJ2-1
V: TRBV4-2
CDR3: CASSNGNHNEQFF

D: TRBD2
J: TRBJ2-1
V: TRBV5-1
CDR3: CASRNMRGLAGVGNEQFF

D: TRBD2
J: TRBJ2-3
V: TRBV5-1
CDR3: CASSKGLAGGRNTDTQYF

D: TRBD1
J: TRBJ1-6
V: TRBV5-1
CDR3: CASSPGDSPNSPLHF

D: .
J: TRBJ1-1
V: TRBV27
CDR3: CASSLFSSNTEAFF

D: .
J: TRBJ2-7
V: TRBV27
CDR3: CASRELRGGEQYF